The 18 T cell receptor beta chains below were found in one sample sequenced in a study of T cell responses to AZD1222 COVID-19 vaccine. Some clones are missing from TCRdb's copy, which holds only in-frame ones; the method was immunoSEQ multiplex PCR. Here the sample spans more than 90,000 clones, roughly 86% being singletons. Specimen: peripheral blood, collected 28 days after the second AZD1222 dose. The origin of the receptors is an adult who received the AZD1222 COVID-19 vaccine.

The J gene is TRBJ2-7, the V gene TRBV24-1; no clear D. The germline V gene encodes CDR1 KGHDR and CDR2 SFDVKD. The ends were cut back, 12 bases at V and 2 bases at J, with 16 bases in the middle. CDR3 length equals 13 residues. CDR3 protein: CAPNEPEAYEQYF. The CDR3 DNA reads TGTGCCCCCAACGAACCAGAGGCCTACGAGCAGTACTTC.

V usage is TRBV6-1 and J usage is TRBJ1-3; D is uncertain. The ends were cut back, 2 bases at V and 0 bases at J, with 8 bases in the middle. CDR3 length equals 15 residues. Germline V CDR1 and CDR2: MNHNS, SASEGT. The chain's CDR3 is CASSENSISGNTIYF. CDR3 in DNA: TGTGCCAGCAGTGAAAACAGCATCTCTGGAAACACCATATATTTT.

The genes are TRBV5-1 and TRBJ1-1; the match to TRBD1 covers 8 bases. This CDR3 spans 14 amino acids. Germline lookup yields CDR1 SGHRS and CDR2 YFSETQ. The V gene end was trimmed by 0 bases and the J gene end by 6 bases; junction bases not matched to a gene: 4. The CDR3 sequence: CASSLGQGASEAFF. In nucleotides, the CDR3 is TGCGCCAGCAGCTTGGGGCAGGGGGCCTCTGAAGCTTTCTTT.

This chain links TRBV3-1 (or the pseudogene TRBV3-2) with TRBJ1-2; D is ambiguous. Trimming shortened V by 0 bases and J by 5 bases, and 10 bases separated the two germline ends. Germline lookup yields CDR1 LGHDT and CDR2 YNNKEL (reference sequence). The CDR3 runs to 14 residues. For the CDR3, the DNA is TGTGCCAGCAGCCAAGATATGGCGGGGTATGGCTACACCTTC. This sequence encodes CASSQDMAGYGYTF.

The V and J genes are TRBV10-1 and TRBJ1-1; the D is unclear. This CDR3 is built from 13 residues. In germline, CDR1 is WNHNN, CDR2 SYGVQD (reference sequence). Trimming removed 3 bases at V and 8 bases at J, with 13 bases between. CDR3 sequence (DNA): TGCGCCAGCAGTGACGCCCAAGGACTGGAAGCTTTCTTT. It translates to CASSDAQGLEAFF.

The chain uses TRBV6-2 or TRBV6-3 and TRBJ2-3; D is ambiguous. CDR3 length equals 15 residues. Germline values: CDR1 MNHEY, CDR2 SVGEGT. Trimming cost V 0 bases and J 2 bases, with 9 bases left between them. CDR3 DNA: TGTGCCAGCAGTTACTCTGTCCTATCCACAGATACGCAGTATTTT. Protein: CASSYSVLSTDTQYF.

This rearrangement joins TRBV19 to TRBJ2-7, with D perhaps matching TRBD2 (6 bases). V was shortened by 3 bases and J by 2 bases, with 23 bases between the two germline ends. CDR3 length: 18 amino acids. CDR1 is LNHDA, CDR2 SQIVND, per germline (reference sequence). The CDR3 is CASSITILTSNHPYEQYF. For the CDR3, the DNA is TGTGCCAGTAGTATTACGATCCTTACTAGCAACCATCCCTACGAGCAGTACTTC.

This chain connects TRBV18 to TRBJ2-7; D is possibly TRBD2 (6 bases). This CDR3 is built from 13 residues. The germline V gene has CDR1 KGHSH and CDR2 LQKENI. Trimming removed 3 bases at V and 5 bases at J, with 11 bases between. The CDR3 reads CASSPSGTHEQYF. CDR3 nucleotide sequence: TGTGCCAGCTCACCTTCCGGGACTCACGAGCAGTACTTC.

V is TRBV18 and J is TRBJ1-1; D gene unclear. This CDR3 is built from 13 residues. Germline V lookup: CDR1 KGHSH, CDR2 LQKENI. With 6 bases removed from V and 2 bases from J, the gap between germline ends came to 10 bases. The DNA of the CDR3 is TGTGCCAGCTCCTATGGACTCAACACTGAAGCTTTCTTT. Residues: CASSYGLNTEAFF.

This clone came up once. The chain joins TRBV11-2 to TRBJ2-2; D remains unclear. Trimming took off 5 bases at V and 6 bases at J, with 16 bases between the two ends. This CDR3 contains 15 residues. Germline loops: CDR1 SGHAT, CDR2 FQNNGV. The CDR3 DNA is TGTGCCAGCAGCCCTGGTACCCTCCGGCCCGGGGAGCTGTTTTTT. This gives the protein CASSPGTLRPGELFF.

The rearrangement links TRBV19 to TRBJ2-2; D is uncertain. This CDR3 region has 13 residues. Trimming took 2 bases from V and 5 from J, leaving 6 bases between them. The germline V gene has CDR1 LNHDA and CDR2 SQIVND (reference sequence). DNA for the CDR3: TGTGCCAGTAGTATAAGCCGTACCGGGGAGCTGTTTTTT. It specifies CASSISRTGELFF.

The chain uses TRBV4-2 and TRBJ2-7, with 7 bases identical to TRBD2. Germline CDR1 is LGHNA and CDR2 is YNFKEQ. V dropped 2 bases and J dropped 2; count of bases not matched to a gene: 6. This CDR3 is 15 amino acids long. The CDR3 spells CASSQSLAVAYEQYF. The CDR3 bases are TGTGCCAGCAGCCAATCCCTAGCGGTGGCCTACGAGCAGTACTTC.

This chain uses TRBV12-3 or TRBV12-4 with TRBJ2-3; TRBD2 is a possible D gene (5 bases). Trimming took 6 bases from V and 2 from J, leaving 9 bases between them. The CDR3 length is 13 residues. CDR3 sequence (DNA): TGTGCCAGCAGCCGGACTCTCACAGATACGCAGTATTTT. Residues: CASSRTLTDTQYF.

This sequence joins TRBV28 and TRBJ1-6; tentative D call: TRBD1 (5 bases). V gave up 4 bases and J gave up 7 bases, with 14 bases separating them. The CDR3 sequence is 15 residues long. Germline V lookup: CDR1 MDHEN, CDR2 SYDVKM. CDR3 region: CASSSAGRENSPLHF. Written as DNA, the CDR3 is TGTGCCAGCAGTTCCGCGGGACGGGAAAATTCACCCCTCCACTTT.

The chain recombines TRBV7-9 with TRBJ2-3; 8 bases fit TRBD2. The CDR3 has 15 amino acids. CDR1 and CDR2 (germline): SEHNR, FQNEAQ (reference sequence). Trimming at V came to 3 bases and at J to 3 bases, leaving 5 bases not matched to a gene. CDR3 nucleotides: TGTGCCAGCAGCTTCGCTAGCGGGTGGACAGATACGCAGTATTTT. This translates into CASSFASGWTDTQYF.

The genes are TRBV5-1 and TRBJ1-4, with D perhaps TRBD1 (5 bases). V lost 9 bases and J lost 4, with 16 bases in between. Germline assignment: CDR1 SGHRS and CDR2 YFSETQ. The CDR3 loop spans 14 amino acids. The CDR3 sequence is CATSTGRINEKLFF. DNA for the CDR3: TGCGCCACCTCGACGGGACGGATTAATGAAAAACTGTTTTTT.

The V call is TRBV7-8, the J call TRBJ2-6, with unresolved D. V was trimmed by 3 bases and J by 5 bases, leaving 8 bases between them. This CDR3 has 14 amino acids. CDR1 and CDR2 from the germline V gene are SGHVS and FQNEAQ. In DNA form, the CDR3 reads TGTGCCAGCAGCTTTCTTGCCTGGGCCAACGTCCTGACTTTC. Residues: CASSFLAWANVLTF.

The chain uses TRBV6-5 and TRBJ2-1; weak D call: TRBD1 (7 bases). Trimming removed 4 bases from V and 7 bases from J, with 14 bases in between. Germline assignment: CDR1 MNHEY and CDR2 SVGAGI. The CDR3 spans 14 residues. CDR3 protein: CASSFRGENNEQFF. Here the CDR3 DNA reads TGTGCCAGCAGTTTCAGGGGGGAAAATAATGAGCAGTTCTTC.